These T cell receptor beta chains were read from a single sample in a study of blood T cell repertoires in COVID-19. TCRdb's copy holds only in-frame clones and misses some; the assay was immunoSEQ multiplex PCR. The table records tens of thousands of clones, 86% of them present only once. Sequenced sample: peripheral blood. The receptors shown here come from a man aged 50-60 years with acute or convalescent COVID-19. Each CDR3 is given with its conserved first and last residue. The D gene is left open where the match is weak. Not every row has a clone size; where given, it reads once, few, many or a size class.

V	size	D	J	CDR3	DNA
TRBV7-2	.	TRBD2	TRBJ2-1	CASSLGWGGYNEQFF	TGTGCCAGCAGCTTAGGGTGGGGGGGCTACAATGAGCAGTTCTTC
TRBV18	.	TRBD2	TRBJ2-2	CASSPPGRANTGELFF	TGTGCCAGCTCACCTCCAGGGAGGGCGAACACCGGGGAGCTGTTTTTT
TRBV19	.	.	TRBJ2-7	CASSPSLLGSEQYF	TGTGCCAGTAGTCCCTCCCTCCTAGGGAGTGAGCAGTACTTC
TRBV7-8	few	TRBD1	TRBJ1-1	CASSLRIGQGAIEAFF	TGTGCCAGCAGCTTACGTATAGGACAGGGAGCGATTGAAGCTTTCTTT
TRBV6-6	.	TRBD1	TRBJ1-1	CASSLTGVSTEAFF	TGTGCCAGCAGTCTTACAGGGGTATCCACTGAAGCTTTCTTT
TRBV6-5	.	.	TRBJ1-1	CASRKIQDRTEAFF	TGTGCCAGCAGAAAAATACAGGATCGCACTGAAGCTTTCTTT
TRBV7-7	.	TRBD1	TRBJ1-1	CASSLSLGTETTLDTEAFF	TGTGCTAGCAGCTTGTCCCTCGGGACAGAGACAACCTTGGACACTGAAGCTTTCTTT
TRBV28	few	TRBD1	TRBJ2-3	CASTRTADRVEDTQYF	TGTGCCAGCACCAGAACCGCGGACAGGGTGGAAGATACGCAGTATTTT
TRBV9	.	.	TRBJ2-1	CASSVVSTYNEQFF	TGTGCCAGCAGCGTAGTTAGTACCTACAATGAGCAGTTCTTC
TRBV3-1/TRBV3-2	once	.	TRBJ1-1	CASSQQGNTEAFF	TGTGCCAGCAGCCAACAGGGGAACACTGAAGCTTTCTTT
TRBV19	.	TRBD2	TRBJ2-3	CASTGLAGVTDTQYF	TGTGCCAGTACCGGACTAGCGGGAGTCACAGATACGCAGTATTTT
TRBV5-5	few	.	TRBJ2-7	CASSLAVETTYYEQYF	TGTGCCAGCAGCTTGGCAGTGGAGACTACCTACTACGAGCAGTACTTC
TRBV27	.	TRBD2	TRBJ2-1	CASRSQLAPPGAYNEQFF	TGTGCCAGCAGATCGCAACTAGCGCCCCCCGGGGCCTACAATGAGCAGTTCTTC
TRBV27	.	.	TRBJ1-2	CASSLQFPGQPYTF	TGTGCCAGCAGTTTGCAATTCCCGGGACAACCCTACACCTTC
TRBV4-1	once	TRBD2	TRBJ2-3	CASSLKGTIPGTDTQYF	TGCGCCAGCAGCCTAAAAGGGACTATCCCTGGCACAGATACGCAGTATTTT
TRBV19	.	TRBD1	TRBJ1-2	CASSTGQGALAYGYTF	TGTGCCAGTAGTACAGGACAGGGGGCGCTTGCCTATGGCTACACCTTC
TRBV6-6	.	.	TRBJ1-2	CASSHRTSYGYTF	TGTGCCAGCAGTCATCGGACATCCTATGGCTACACCTTC
TRBV5-4	.	.	TRBJ2-3	CASSAGGDTQYF	TGTGCCAGCAGCGCCGGTGGAGATACGCAGTATTTT
TRBV9	.	.	TRBJ2-1	CASSAYSTRPEQFF	TGTGCCAGCAGCGCATACTCCACTAGACCGGAGCAGTTCTTC
TRBV7-7	.	TRBD1	TRBJ1-6	CASSLEGTGARHVNSPLHF	TGTGCTAGCAGCTTAGAAGGGACAGGGGCCCGCCACGTTAATTCACCCCTCCACTTT
TRBV6-6	.	TRBD2	TRBJ2-3	CASSYGTSGRTDTQYF	TGTGCCAGCAGTTATGGGACTAGCGGGAGAACAGATACGCAGTATTTT
TRBV19	.	TRBD1	TRBJ1-5	CASSQGAGNQPQHF	TGTGCCAGTAGTCAGGGGGCAGGCAATCAGCCCCAGCATTTT
TRBV28	few	.	TRBJ1-1	CASSFLGRDQNTEAFF	TGTGCCAGCAGTTTTTTGGGCAGGGATCAGAACACTGAAGCTTTCTTT
TRBV6-1	.	TRBD2	TRBJ2-7	CASSETAGVDEQYF	TGTGCCAGCAGTGAAACTGCGGGGGTGGACGAGCAGTACTTC
TRBV30	.	TRBD1	TRBJ2-7	CAWSVPTGQGREQYF	TGTGCCTGGAGTGTACCCACGGGACAGGGGAGGGAGCAGTACTTC
TRBV28	.	TRBD2	TRBJ2-7	CASSLSSGGPDEQYF	TGTGCCAGCAGTTTATCTAGCGGGGGGCCTGACGAGCAGTACTTC
TRBV7-2	.	TRBD1	TRBJ2-5	CASSLAGQLETQYF	TGTGCCAGCAGCTTAGCGGGACAGCTAGAGACCCAGTACTTC
TRBV27	few	.	TRBJ1-1	CASSLSGGEAFF	TGTGCCAGCAGTTTATCCGGGGGTGAAGCTTTCTTT
TRBV11-2	.	.	TRBJ1-2	CASSLGSEANYGYTF	TGTGCCAGCAGCTTAGGGAGTGAAGCTAACTATGGCTACACCTTC
TRBV10-3	.	.	TRBJ2-2	CATEPAGQGGELFF	TGTGCCACCGAACCCGCGGGGCAAGGAGGGGAGCTGTTTTTT
TRBV5-4	.	.	TRBJ2-1	CASRAATAVNNEQFF	TGTGCCAGCAGAGCAGCCACTGCGGTCAACAATGAGCAGTTCTTC
TRBV19	.	TRBD1	TRBJ2-6	CASSMGTGFSGANVLTF	TGTGCCAGTAGTATGGGGACAGGGTTCTCTGGGGCCAACGTCCTGACTTTC
TRBV10-3	once	TRBD1	TRBJ2-7	CAISDGQGGPTEQYF	TGTGCCATCAGTGATGGACAGGGGGGACCTACAGAGCAGTACTTC
TRBV6-4	.	TRBD1	TRBJ2-6	CASSGTPTGAGANVLTF	TGTGCCAGCAGTGGCACCCCGACAGGGGCTGGGGCCAACGTCCTGACTTTC
TRBV10-2	.	.	TRBJ2-7	CASSSRETYEQYF	TGCGCCAGCAGTTCCAGGGAAACCTACGAGCAGTACTTC
TRBV11-3	.	.	TRBJ1-4	CASSPPQVPTNEKLFF	TGTGCCAGCAGCCCCCCACAGGTCCCAACTAATGAAAAACTGTTTTTT
TRBV6-5	.	.	TRBJ2-5	CAKFSGGKETQYF	TGTGCCAAATTTAGTGGGGGGAAAGAGACCCAGTACTTC